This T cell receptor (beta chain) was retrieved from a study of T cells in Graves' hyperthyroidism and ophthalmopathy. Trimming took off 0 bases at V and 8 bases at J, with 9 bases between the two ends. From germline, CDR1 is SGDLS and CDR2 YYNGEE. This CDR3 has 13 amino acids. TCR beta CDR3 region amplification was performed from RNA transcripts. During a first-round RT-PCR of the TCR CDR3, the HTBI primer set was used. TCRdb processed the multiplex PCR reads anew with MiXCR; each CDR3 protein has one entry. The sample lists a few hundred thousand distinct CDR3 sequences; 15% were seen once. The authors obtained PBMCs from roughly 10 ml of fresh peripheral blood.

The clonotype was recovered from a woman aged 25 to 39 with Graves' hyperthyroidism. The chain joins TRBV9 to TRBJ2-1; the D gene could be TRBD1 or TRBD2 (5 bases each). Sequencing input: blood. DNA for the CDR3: TGTGCCAGCAGCGTAGGGGGGTATTATGAGCAGTTCTTC. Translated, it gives CASSVGGYYEQFF.